These T cell receptor beta chains were read from a single sample in a study of cytomegalovirus exposure and HLA in healthy donors. Libraries were prepared by immunoSEQ multiplex PCR; TCRdb keeps only in-frame clonotypes and omits some of them. Found here are 70,000 to 75,000 clones; the top ten clones hold roughly 3.8%. The sample was PBMCs. These receptors originate from a female donor in good health and CMV-seropositive. Both conserved end residues are part of each CDR3. D genes are given only for firm matches.

J | V | D | CDR3
TRBJ2-7 | TRBV9 | NA | CASSVALGGFYEQYF
TRBJ2-3 | TRBV6-1 | NA | CASTGLRTDTQYF
TRBJ2-7 | TRBV4-2 | NA | CASSQDSIAGASLEQYF
TRBJ1-1 | TRBV19 | NA | CASSSPLGSGDTEAFF
TRBJ2-5 | TRBV18 | NA | CASSPRNTEAQYF
TRBJ2-7 | TRBV19 | TRBD2 | CASSIGGTSVYEQYF
TRBJ2-3 | TRBV5-1 | TRBD2 | CASSPGRGVRADTQYF
TRBJ2-7 | TRBV28 | NA | CASSSPTAASYEQYF
TRBJ2-2 | TRBV18 | TRBD1 | CASSSDLQGARTGELFF
TRBJ2-2 | TRBV9 | TRBD2 | CASSVNAGGGIGELFF
TRBJ1-4 | TRBV18 | TRBD1 | CASSPGQGNEKLFF
TRBJ1-1 | TRBV5-1 | NA | CASQQGSNTEAFF
TRBJ1-1 | TRBV18 | NA | CASSPNGVMNTEAFF
TRBJ2-7 | TRBV7-2 | TRBD2 | CAGSPRLAGGLEQYF
TRBJ2-7 | TRBV28 | NA | CASSPLRVPYEQYF
TRBJ2-2 | TRBV6-5 | NA | CASSRSGGELFF
TRBJ1-1 | TRBV7-9 | NA | CASSLSAGNTEAFF
TRBJ1-5 | TRBV7-2 | NA | CASSFSGNQPQHF
TRBJ1-1 | TRBV18 | TRBD1 | CASSPDRANTEAFF
TRBJ1-1 | TRBV6-5 | TRBD1 | CASSYSRGTEAFF
TRBJ1-6 | TRBV7-2 | TRBD1 | CATRGTGSSYNSPLHF
TRBJ1-3 | TRBV4-3 | NA | CASSQEYRGSGNTIYF
TRBJ1-5 | TRBV12-2 | NA | CASRLALGGGGNQPQHF
TRBJ2-7 | TRBV18 | TRBD1 | CAAGQGQDEQYF
TRBJ2-7 | TRBV5-1 | NA | CASSLDSTPWEQYF
TRBJ2-3 | TRBV7-6 | NA | CASIRGNQPTDTQYF
TRBJ1-2 | TRBV4-1 | TRBD1 | CASSQLGQGKGYTF
TRBJ1-1 | TRBV10-1 | NA | CASSESEGRAFF
TRBJ2-1 | TRBV10-1 | NA | CASVTKTVLLSIGYFEQFF
TRBJ2-2 | TRBV11-2 | NA | CASSLYAGANTGELFF
TRBJ2-3 | TRBV6-5 | NA | CASSHRESSTDTQYF
TRBJ2-7 | TRBV4-3 | TRBD1 | CASSQSGGWSYEQYF
TRBJ1-5 | TRBV10-3 | NA | CAISELQGNQPQHF
TRBJ2-1 | TRBV7-3 | TRBD2 | CASSPTGEGIPNEQFF
TRBJ2-3 | TRBV11-2 | TRBD2 | CASSPRGTSGTDTQYF
TRBJ1-1 | TRBV6-5 | NA | CASSLQGFGEAFF
TRBJ2-7 | TRBV6-1 | NA | CASSGDLYEQYF
TRBJ2-1 | TRBV4-1 | NA | CASSPSPGGHYNEQFF
TRBJ1-1 | TRBV21-1 | NA | CASSLRKGATEAFF
NA | TRBV28 | TRBD1 | CASRNRGYSYEQYF
TRBJ2-3 | TRBV5-6 | TRBD1 | CASSLTQGRPDTQYF
TRBJ1-1 | TRBV5-1 | NA | CASRSRAQQGTEAFF
TRBJ1-6 | TRBV28 | NA | CASSLRLRGNNSPLHF
TRBJ2-7 | TRBV18 | NA | CASSPLGGASSYEQYF
TRBJ2-3 | TRBV9 | TRBD2 | CASSERTSGTDTQYF
TRBJ1-2 | TRBV15 | NA | CATSRVPENGNYGYTF
TRBJ1-4 | TRBV5-6 | NA | CASSFSGTTNEKLFF
TRBJ2-7 | TRBV6-5 | NA | CASSYSISTEQYF
TRBJ2-7 | TRBV5-1 | NA | CASSLGLETYEQYF
TRBJ1-1 | TRBV18 | NA | CASSPLQGNTEAFF
TRBJ1-6 | TRBV9 | NA | CASSVAVSSYNSPLHF
TRBJ1-2 | TRBV19 | NA | CASIMAGRPSYGYTF
TRBJ1-5 | TRBV10-2 | TRBD1 | CASSEWAGGPSGNQPQHF